This T cell receptor beta chain stems from a study of cytomegalovirus exposure and HLA in healthy donors. The PCR had 60 Vbeta and 13 Jbeta primers. Here immunoSEQ multiplex PCR was the method, and the copy in TCRdb shows in-frame clones only, minus some. The data contain over 150,000 clones, around three quarters of them seen just once; the ten biggest clones take up 3% to 4%. Overall study results and limits: It was reported that TCR beta sequences correctly inferred the HLA-A and HLA-B alleles for most subjects. Most TCR sequences proved rare, with some public TCRs found in many donors. Per published reports, the classifier diagnosed cytomegalovirus status with high specificity and sensitivity. TCR beta V- and J-gene trimming, according to a later analysis, was linked to a missense DCLRE1C variant.

The CDR3 sequence is 15 residues long. Of note for this clone: What it binds is not known.

Material: PBMCs. The receptor's source is a woman aged 35 to 49 in good health and CMV-seronegative. The genes are TRBV21-1 and TRBJ1-1; TRBD1 is taken as the D call from the table, unchecked against the DNA. TRBV21-1 is an annotated pseudogene. DNA of the CDR3: TGTGCCAGCAACTCCACTAAGGGGATGAACACTGAAGCTTTCTTT. Amino acids: CASNSTKGMNTEAFF.